These 18 T cell receptor beta chains share one sample of origin, sequenced in a study of cytomegalovirus exposure and HLA in healthy donors. PCR primers comprised 60 Vbeta and 13 Jbeta primers. The protocol was immunoSEQ multiplex PCR, while the TCRdb copy is restricted to in-frame clones and leaves out a portion. The sample shows around 150,000 clones, about three quarters of them seen only once. Specimen: PBMCs. These receptors all come from a woman aged 40 to 55 in good health and CMV-seropositive.

The rearrangement links TRBV6-6 to TRBJ1-3; TRBD1 agrees at 8 bases. This CDR3 is 15 amino acids long. Germline CDR1 MNHNY, CDR2 SVGAGI (reference sequence). The V segment lost 5 bases and the J segment 3 bases; nucleotides outside the gene matches: 6. The CDR3 coding sequence is TGTGCCAGCAGTACTCAGGGGGCGATTGGAAACACCATATATTTT. The encoded protein is CASSTQGAIGNTIYF.

The chain combines TRBV27 with TRBJ1-2; TRBD1 might be the D (6 bases). Deletions cut 10 bases from V and 4 bases from J, with 25 bases between. The germline CDR1 and CDR2 sequences are MNHEY and SMNVEV (reference sequence). CDR3 length equals 16 residues. CDR3 nucleotide sequence: TGTGCCACCTTCCCGGGCAGGGGCGCCGTCGGCTATGGCTACACCTTC. It is translated as CATFPGRGAVGYGYTF.

The chain employs TRBV27 and TRBJ2-3; 9 bases map to TRBD2. J was trimmed by 2 bases and V by 5 bases; bases with no gene match: 8. Germline CDR1 is MNHEY and CDR2 is SMNVEV (reference sequence). The CDR3 length is 16 residues. The CDR3 protein is CASSTRTSAYTDTQYF. The CDR3 DNA reads as TGTGCCAGCAGTACGCGGACTAGCGCCTACACAGATACGCAGTATTTT.

The V call is TRBV6-1, the J call TRBJ1-1; tentatively, D is TRBD1 (6 bases). CDR1 and CDR2 (germline): MNHNS, SASEGT. The length of the CDR3 is 15 residues. V was cut by 5 bases and J by 0 bases, with 13 bases left in between. The DNA of the CDR3 is TGTGCCAGCAGTAGGGCGGCAGGGGTGAACACTGAAGCTTTCTTT. Protein: CASSRAAGVNTEAFF.

The chain uses TRBV5-1 and TRBJ2-7; 9 bases align to TRBD1. Unmatched junction bases numbered 4, after V lost 2 bases and J lost 4 bases. This CDR3 comprises 14 residues. Per the germline V gene, CDR1 is SGHRS and CDR2 is YFSETQ. CDR3: CASSFGTGQYEQYF. The CDR3 DNA is TGCGCCAGCAGCTTCGGGACAGGGCAATACGAGCAGTACTTC.

The chain has TRBV9 and TRBJ1-1; no clear D gene. There are 14 residues in the CDR3. Trimming pared 0 bases from V and 6 bases from J, leaving 12 bases between. Germline V gene lookup returns CDR1 SGDLS and CDR2 YYNGEE. The CDR3 coding sequence is TGTGCCAGCAGCGTAGGTGTCGGGGTGTCTGAAGCTTTCTTT. Translating it yields CASSVGVGVSEAFF.

The genes are TRBV4-1 and TRBJ2-5, with TRBD2 as a possible D gene (5 bases). CDR1 is MGHRA, CDR2 YSYEKL, per germline. The CDR3 totals 14 residues. The germline V and J ends were trimmed by 0 bases and 9 bases, with 14 bases remaining between them. DNA for the CDR3: TGCGCCAGCAGCCAAGAGCCCGGGAAGGGAGCCCAGTACTTC. Protein: CASSQEPGKGAQYF.

The genes are TRBV30 and TRBJ2-6; 12 bases are shared with TRBD2. Germline V gene lookup returns CDR1 GTSNPN and CDR2 SVGIG (reference sequence). V lost 2 bases and J lost 0; bases outside the gene matches: 5. There are 18 residues in the CDR3. The CDR3 DNA reads as TGTGCCTGGAGTATGACTAGCGGGGGTAGCTCTGGGGCCAACGTCCTGACTTTC. Protein product: CAWSMTSGGSSGANVLTF.

This chain joins TRBV6-4 and TRBJ2-4, with D maybe TRBD1 (5 bases). V lost 2 bases to trimming and J lost 5 bases, with 13 bases between them. Germline CDR1 and CDR2: MRHNA and SNTAGT. This CDR3 has 15 residues. CDR3 loop: CASSDEDTNENIQYF. As DNA, the CDR3 is TGTGCCAGCAGTGACGAGGACACTAATGAAAACATTCAGTACTTC.

The V call is TRBV7-8, the J call TRBJ1-3; no clear D. Germline assignment: CDR1 SGHVS and CDR2 FQNEAQ. The CDR3 loop spans 15 amino acids. Trimming cost V 6 bases and J 0 bases, with 12 bases left between them. As DNA, the CDR3 is TGTGCCAGCAGGGCAACAGCTCACTCTGGAAACACCATATATTTT. Its translation is CASRATAHSGNTIYF.

CDR3 residues: CASSPGQGFYQPQHF. The CDR3 region has the DNA TGTGCCAGTAGTCCGGGACAAGGGTTTTATCAGCCCCAGCATTTT. The chain recombines TRBV19 with TRBJ1-5; possibly TRBD1 for D (6 bases). This CDR3 spans 15 amino acids. The V end was cut by 5 bases, the J end by 5 bases, with 16 bases between. Germline values: CDR1 LNHDA, CDR2 SQIVND (reference sequence).

V gene TRBV18 combines with J gene TRBJ1-4; 9 nucleotides match TRBD1. Germline V gives CDR1 KGHSH, CDR2 LQKENI. Trimming removed 4 bases from V and 2 bases from J; junction bases left unmatched: 2. The CDR3 spans 15 residues. DNA of the CDR3: TGTGCCAGCTCACGAGGGACAGGGACTAATGAAAAACTGTTTTTT. It encodes CASSRGTGTNEKLFF.

The chain has TRBV5-1 and TRBJ2-3; tentatively, D is TRBD1 (5 bases). Germline assignment: CDR1 SGHRS and CDR2 YFSETQ. Between the trimmed V and J ends, which lost 0 bases and 3 bases, there was a span of 11 bases. The CDR3 consists of 15 residues. The CDR3, as DNA: TGCGCCAGCAGCTTGGCCGTGTCAGGGACAGATACGCAGTATTTT. It is translated as CASSLAVSGTDTQYF.

The chain links TRBV5-6 to TRBJ1-6; 8 positions match TRBD1. Unmatched junction bases numbered 7, after V lost 6 bases and J lost 5 bases. This CDR3 contains 15 residues. From germline, CDR1 is SGHDT and CDR2 YYEEEE. CDR3 loop: CASNLEDRDNSPLHF. For the CDR3, the DNA is TGTGCCAGCAACCTAGAGGACAGGGATAATTCACCCCTCCACTTT.

The V gene is TRBV11-2, the J gene TRBJ2-1; TRBD2 aligns across 9 bases. With 4 bases clipped from V and 2 bases from J, the junction kept 9 bases outside the gene matches. This CDR3 has 17 amino acids. Germline V gene sequence: CDR1 SGHAT, CDR2 FQNNGV. The CDR3 here is CASSSNPPSGTYNEQFF. The DNA of the CDR3 is TGTGCCAGCAGCTCCAACCCTCCTAGCGGGACCTACAATGAGCAGTTCTTC.

This clone was detected only a few times. This chain uses TRBV2 with TRBJ2-7; possibly TRBD2 for D (6 bases). From germline, CDR1 is SNHLY and CDR2 FYNNEI. The CDR3 loop spans 18 amino acids. V lost 7 bases to trimming and J lost 6 bases, with 31 bases between them. DNA for the CDR3: TGTGCCAGCAAAACCACCCGTAAGCGGGCGGAGGAGGTGGGCGAGCAGTACTTC. This encodes CASKTTRKRAEEVGEQYF.

The gene calls are TRBV5-1 and TRBJ2-7; 10 nucleotides match TRBD1. Germline V gene data show CDR1 as SGHRS and CDR2 as YFSETQ. V shed 4 bases and J 4 bases; nucleotides not matched to a gene: 8. The CDR3 loop spans 15 amino acids. The DNA for the CDR3 is TGCGCCAGCAGCCCGACAGGGGGCTTCGGATACGAGCAGTACTTC. Its translation is CASSPTGGFGYEQYF.

V gene TRBV7-2 combines with J gene TRBJ1-1; D is unclear. This CDR3 is built from 15 residues. Trimming removed 2 bases at V and 0 bases at J, with 10 bases between. Germline CDR1 SGHTA, CDR2 FQGNSA. As DNA, the CDR3 is TGTGCCAGCAGCTTAAGGTCGCGGGTGAACACTGAAGCTTTCTTT. Amino acids: CASSLRSRVNTEAFF.